Each of the 21 T cell receptor beta chains below was sequenced from the same sample in a study of cytomegalovirus exposure and HLA in healthy donors. Profiled with immunoSEQ multiplex PCR; TCRdb holds only in-frame clones, not every one. The sample carries about 180,000 clones, around 85% recorded once. Sequencing was carried out using PBMCs. Receptors originate from a man between 18 and 29 years old in good health and CMV-seropositive.

The chain carries TRBV5-6 and TRBJ2-1, with 7 bases aligning to TRBD2. The CDR3 runs 16 residues. The J segment lost 6 bases and the V segment lost 0 bases, leaving 9 bases of the junction unmatched. Germline lookup yields CDR1 SGHDT and CDR2 YYEEEE. CDR3 region: CASSLASIWGGNEQFF. In nucleotides, the CDR3 is TGTGCCAGCAGCTTGGCCTCGATCTGGGGGGGCAATGAGCAGTTCTTC.

This sequence joins TRBV12-5 and TRBJ2-5, with 8 bases that match TRBD1. The CDR3 extends over 15 amino acids. V lost 3 bases to trimming and J lost 2 bases; unmatched junction nucleotides: 5. Germline V lookup: CDR1 LGHNT, CDR2 FRNRAP. The CDR3 spells CASGFQGAGQETQYF. CDR3 nucleotide sequence: TGTGCTAGTGGTTTCCAGGGGGCGGGTCAAGAGACCCAGTACTTC.

The chain couples TRBV13 to TRBJ2-7, with D perhaps TRBD1 (5 bases). V shed 4 bases and J shed 0 bases, with 10 bases lying between them. The CDR3 totals 14 residues. Germline CDR1 is PRHDT and CDR2 is FYEKMQ (reference sequence). The CDR3 nucleotides are TGTGCCAGCAGCTCGCAGGGAATCTCCTACGAGCAGTACTTC. Its protein is CASSSQGISYEQYF.

This clone was detected only once. The chain has TRBV15 and TRBJ2-5; 9 nucleotides match TRBD2. This CDR3 has 16 amino acids. Germline V lookup: CDR1 LNHNV, CDR2 YYDKDF (reference sequence). With 5 bases clipped from V and 4 bases from J, the junction kept 11 bases outside the gene matches. The CDR3 nucleotides read TGTGCCACCAGCCCTCGGGGAGAAGCGGGAGGAGAGACCCAGTACTTC. This codes for CATSPRGEAGGETQYF.

This rearrangement joins TRBV5-4 to TRBJ1-1; tentatively, D is TRBD1 (5 bases). Germline CDR1 is SGHNT and CDR2 is YYREEE (reference sequence). Trimming took 5 bases from V and 0 from J, leaving 14 bases between them. The CDR3 spans 15 residues. The CDR3 loop is CASRKWGGMNTEAFF. For the CDR3, the DNA is TGTGCCAGCAGGAAATGGGGGGGAATGAACACTGAAGCTTTCTTT.

This sequence joins TRBV9 and TRBJ2-1; 8 positions match TRBD2. J was trimmed by 7 bases and V by 4 bases; bases with no gene match: 10. This CDR3 is built from 15 residues. Germline CDR1 and CDR2: SGDLS and YYNGEE. For the CDR3, the DNA is TGTGCCAGCAGCCCGATGGTAGCGGGGCTAAATGAGCAGTTCTTC. Translated: CASSPMVAGLNEQFF.

This sequence joins TRBV29-1 and TRBJ2-7; D possibly corresponds to TRBD2 (6 bases). CDR3 length equals 16 residues. CDR1 is SQVTM and CDR2 is ANQGSEA in the germline V gene. The germline V and J ends were trimmed by 0 bases and 0 bases, with 15 bases remaining between them. As DNA, the CDR3 is TGCAGCGTTGAAGATCGGGGCGGGATTAGCTCCTACGAGCAGTACTTC. It is translated as CSVEDRGGISSYEQYF.

This chain connects TRBV7-9 to TRBJ2-5; D perhaps matches TRBD2 (7 bases). V lost 5 bases and J lost 4, with 17 bases in between. This CDR3 has 15 amino acids. CDR1 and CDR2 (germline): SEHNR, FQNEAQ (reference sequence). DNA for the CDR3: TGTGCCAGCAGCCCCAACCGGGGGGCCGGAGAGACCCAGTACTTC. It specifies CASSPNRGAGETQYF.

This clone was counted once. The J gene is TRBJ1-1, the V gene TRBV6-1; D is unresolved. The V end lost 5 bases, the J end lost 6 bases, and 13 bases lay between the germline ends. CDR3 length: 13 amino acids. Germline V lookup: CDR1 MNHNS, CDR2 SASEGT. The CDR3 DNA reads as TGTGCCAGCAGTCCCCGCGGTAACCCTGAAGCTTTCTTT. Its translation: CASSPRGNPEAFF.

CDR3 DNA sequence: TGTGCCAGCAGCCCCCAAGGGCGGGGCATATACAATGAGCAGTTCTTC. This sequence encodes CASSPQGRGIYNEQFF. The J gene is TRBJ2-1, the V gene TRBV4-2, with D tentatively TRBD2 (6 bases). The CDR3 covers 16 residues. The V end lost 4 bases, the J end lost 4 bases, and 17 bases lay between the germline ends. Germline values: CDR1 LGHNA, CDR2 YNFKEQ.

The J gene is TRBJ1-2, the V gene TRBV30; 9 nucleotides agree with TRBD1. The CDR3 runs 11 residues. Germline CDR1 reads GTSNPN; CDR2 reads SVGIG (reference sequence). The CDR3 DNA follows: TGTGCAGGACAGGGGAGATATGGCTACACCTTC. It codes for CAGQGRYGYTF.

Only a few counts were recorded for this clone. This chain links TRBV4-1 with TRBJ1-5; TRBD1 is a possible D gene (5 bases). V dropped 0 bases and J dropped 5 bases, with 8 bases sitting between them. The V gene's germline CDR1 is MGHRA and CDR2 YSYEKL. The CDR3 contains 14 residues. This CDR3 reads CASSQDRGDQPQHF. In DNA, the CDR3 is TGCGCCAGCAGCCAAGATCGGGGGGATCAGCCCCAGCATTTT.

The gene calls are TRBV7-6 and TRBJ2-2; possibly TRBD2 for D (6 bases). Per germline, CDR1 SGHVS and CDR2 FNYEAQ. The germline V and J ends were trimmed by 0 bases and 5 bases, with 10 bases remaining between them. This CDR3 contains 15 residues. In nucleotides, the CDR3 is TGTGCCAGCAGCTTAGCGGGAGGTGGTACCGGGGAGCTGTTTTTT. Protein product: CASSLAGGGTGELFF.

In the case of this clone: The identical CDR3 is also encoded by other nucleotide sequences in the sample. The chain carries TRBV9 and TRBJ2-3; 8 bases align to TRBD2. This CDR3 is built from 15 residues. Germline trimming cut 2 bases from V and 6 bases from J; bases unmatched to any gene: 8. Germline CDR1 and CDR2: SGDLS and YYNGEE. The CDR3 reads CASSVGSGSADTQYF. CDR3 DNA: TGTGCCAGCAGCGTTGGGAGCGGGAGTGCGGATACGCAGTATTTT.

The rearrangement joins TRBV6-6 to TRBJ2-1; 8 bases are shared with TRBD2. The germline gives CDR1 MNHNY, CDR2 SVGAGI (reference sequence). This CDR3 spans 16 amino acids. The V and J ends lost 11 bases and 3 bases, in that order; junction bases with no gene match: 15. The CDR3 loop reads CASRGGGRYVYNEQFF. In nucleotides, the CDR3 is TGTGCCTCTCGGGGGGGAGGGAGGTACGTCTACAATGAGCAGTTCTTC.

This rearrangement joins TRBV6-6 to TRBJ1-1; D unresolved. CDR3 length: 13 residues. Germline V gene sequence: CDR1 MNHNY, CDR2 SVGAGI (reference sequence). The V gene lost 7 bases and the J gene lost 0 bases, with 9 bases spanning the gap. As DNA, the CDR3 is TGTGCCAGCATGATCCAGTTGAACACTGAAGCTTTCTTT. Protein sequence: CASMIQLNTEAFF.

This sequence joins TRBV7-9 and TRBJ2-1; TRBD2 matches 11 bases. The CDR3 runs to 14 residues. Per germline, CDR1 SEHNR and CDR2 FQNEAQ (reference sequence). Losses at the gene ends were 5 bases for V and 7 bases for J; bases not matched to a gene: 4. DNA of the CDR3: TGTGCCAGCAGCCCTCGGACTAGCGGGAATGAGCAGTTCTTC. This sequence encodes CASSPRTSGNEQFF.

This chain connects TRBV18 to TRBJ1-5; D gene uncertain. V lost 2 bases and J lost 3, with 11 bases in between. Germline CDR1 reads KGHSH; CDR2 reads LQKENI. The CDR3 runs 15 residues. The CDR3 nucleotides read TGTGCCAGCTCACCAGGAGGGAAGCTCAATCAGCCCCAGCATTTT. Amino acid sequence: CASSPGGKLNQPQHF. Supplemented by reference TRBV18 and TRBJ1-5, the full variable domain reads NAGVMQNPRHLVRRRGQEARLRCSPMKGHSHVYWYRQLPEEGLKFMVYLQKENIIDESGMPKERFSAEFPKEGPSILRIQQVVRGDSAAYFCASSPGGKLNQPQHFGDGTRLSIL.

The chain is built from TRBV27 and TRBJ2-7, with a possible D match to TRBD1 (6 bases). The V gene's germline CDR1 is MNHEY and CDR2 SMNVEV (reference sequence). V was shortened by 4 bases and J by 1 base, with 17 bases between the two germline ends. The CDR3 is made up of 16 amino acids. CDR3 in amino acids: CASSWAGAGGSYEQYF. DNA for the CDR3: TGTGCCAGCAGTTGGGCAGGGGCGGGCGGTTCCTACGAGCAGTACTTC.

The rearrangement uses TRBV7-2 and TRBJ2-3; tentative D call: TRBD2 (7 bases). There are 16 residues in the CDR3. V was cut by 5 bases and J by 4 bases, with 19 bases left in between. The germline V gene encodes CDR1 SGHTA and CDR2 FQGNSA. This chain's CDR3 is CASSLFPGGQSDTQYF. CDR3 sequence (DNA): TGTGCCAGCAGCCTATTCCCGGGGGGACAATCAGATACGCAGTATTTT.

This clone showed up just once. This chain links TRBV28 with TRBJ2-6; D not certain. The ends were cut back, 6 bases at V and 0 bases at J, with 9 bases in the middle. CDR1 is MDHEN and CDR2 is SYDVKM in the germline V gene. The CDR3 consists of 15 residues. CDR3 DNA: TGTGCCAGCAGCTCCCCTCCCTCTGGGGCCAACGTCCTGACTTTC. Protein sequence: CASSSPPSGANVLTF.